This T cell receptor beta chain comes out of a study of blood T cell repertoires in COVID-19. The V end lost 0 bases, the J end lost 1 base, and 9 bases lay between the germline ends. CDR1 is LNHDA and CDR2 is SQIVND in the germline V gene (reference sequence). This CDR3 is built from 15 residues. Authors' data handling: Counts of nucleated cells, estimated from reference gene primer amplification, were obtained. Some clones are missing from TCRdb's copy, which holds only in-frame ones; the method was immunoSEQ multiplex PCR. Clone size and the V and J calls come from that table; the DNA yielded D and trimming. The sample yields 200,000 to 250,000 clones, 86% seen once.

The sequenced sample was PBMCs or T cells enriched from blood (not recorded which). The rearrangement uses TRBV19 and TRBJ1-1; D is perhaps TRBD1 (6 bases). This sequence was found in a woman aged 50 to 60 in a cohort exposed to, infected with or recovered from COVID-19 (not recorded which). CDR3 nucleotide sequence: TGTGCCAGTAGTATAGAAAGGACAGAGAACACTGAAGCTTTCTTT. Protein product: CASSIERTENTEAFF.